These 15 T cell receptor beta chains were sequenced from one sample in a study of cytomegalovirus exposure and HLA in healthy donors (dated by TCRdb to about 2017). Library preparation was by the immunoSEQ multiplex PCR assay. Here the immuneACCESS table is served through TCRdb, limited to in-frame sequences with V and J called. Missing clones are a known gap in these copies; in checked studies unresolved V genes cover under half, and the rest lacks a known reason. This sample has around 400,000 clones in its table, and 80% to 90% of those were observed once. The ten most abundant clones make up about 0.8% of the sample. Sequencing was carried out using PBMCs. Receptors originate from a woman aged 18-29 years in good health and CMV-seronegative.

This chain's CDR3 is CASSRQAGAQNEQFF. As DNA, the CDR3 is TGTGCCAGTAGTAGGCAGGCGGGAGCGCAGAATGAGCAGTTCTTC. V is TRBV19 and J is TRBJ2-1, with 7 bases lining up with TRBD2. The germline gives CDR1 LNHDA, CDR2 SQIVND (reference sequence). V trimming: 4 bases; J trimming: 7 bases; junction bases outside the gene matches: 10. The CDR3 runs to 15 residues.

The chain uses TRBV6-1 and TRBJ1-1; 8 bases map to TRBD1. Germline CDR1 is MNHNS and CDR2 is SASEGT. With 8 bases clipped from V and 5 bases from J, the junction kept 10 bases outside the gene matches. This CDR3 comprises 14 residues. The CDR3 sequence is CASGQGAPGTEAFF. CDR3 nucleotides: TGTGCCAGCGGCCAGGGGGCGCCGGGTACTGAAGCTTTCTTT.

The sample holds one count of this clone. The chain joins TRBV9 to TRBJ2-1, with D possibly matching TRBD2 (7 bases). Germline values: CDR1 SGDLS, CDR2 YYNGEE. This CDR3 is 16 amino acids long. Trimming removed 5 bases from V and 9 bases from J, with 24 bases in between. The CDR3 loop is CASSEGGTRKVGEQFF. CDR3 in DNA: TGTGCCAGCAGTGAGGGGGGGACCCGGAAGGTGGGTGAGCAGTTCTTC.

The V gene is TRBV29-1, the J gene TRBJ1-2; D perhaps matches TRBD1 (6 bases). This CDR3 contains 16 residues. V dropped 7 bases and J dropped 0 bases, with 21 bases sitting between them. Looked up from germline, CDR1 is SQVTM and CDR2 is ANQGSEA. The CDR3 nucleotides are TGCAGCGACATCGACAGGCCCGGAGGACCTAACTATGGCTACACCTTC. Protein sequence: CSDIDRPGGPNYGYTF.

The V call is TRBV6-5, the J call TRBJ1-5; a weak D match, TRBD1 (5 bases). Germline lookup yields CDR1 MNHEY and CDR2 SVGAGI. The CDR3 extends over 14 amino acids. Trimming left V 5 bases short and J 1 base short, with 9 bases between. CDR3 residues: CASSRGASNQPQHF. CDR3 nucleotide sequence: TGTGCCAGCAGTCGCGGGGCAAGCAATCAGCCCCAGCATTTT.

As to this clone: Relative to the germline gene, one junction end is altered; a read error may explain this. The CDR3 DNA sequence: TGTGTCAGCAGGGCAGGGGCAGGTACTAATGAAAAACTGTTTTTT. Its translation: CVSRAGAGTNEKLFF. The V call is TRBV2, the J call TRBJ1-4; a weak D match, TRBD1 (6 bases). The V gene's germline CDR1 is SNHLY and CDR2 FYNNEI. The CDR3 sequence is 15 residues long.

The rearrangement joins TRBV28 to TRBJ2-5, with D maybe TRBD2 (6 bases). The germline gives CDR1 MDHEN, CDR2 SYDVKM. There are 16 residues in the CDR3. Trimming took 6 bases from V and 1 from J, leaving 18 bases between them. This chain's CDR3 is CASSDPRGNPQETQYF. In nucleotides, the CDR3 is TGTGCCAGCAGCGACCCCCGGGGGAACCCCCAAGAGACCCAGTACTTC.

The CDR3, as DNA: TGCAGCGTCGATGGACAGGGAGAGACCCAGTACTTC. Translated: CSVDGQGETQYF. This chain links TRBV29-1 with TRBJ2-5; 8 nucleotides line up with TRBD1. Trimming removed 6 bases from V and 4 bases from J; junction bases left unmatched: 4. The CDR3 totals 12 residues. Germline CDR1 and CDR2: SQVTM and ANQGSEA.

The V and J genes are TRBV5-1 and TRBJ2-2; D is undetermined. Germline loops: CDR1 SGHRS, CDR2 YFSETQ. CDR3 length equals 12 residues. V shed 5 bases and J shed 4 bases, with 6 bases lying between them. The CDR3 sequence is CASRETTGELFF. DNA of the CDR3: TGCGCCAGCAGGGAGACCACCGGGGAGCTGTTTTTT.

The chain links TRBV5-4 to TRBJ1-6; no clear D. Germline CDR1 and CDR2: SGHNT and YYREEE (reference sequence). CDR3 length equals 16 residues. Trimming removed 4 bases at V and 0 bases at J, with 11 bases between. CDR3 sequence: CASSPSLDSYNSPLHF. CDR3 bases: TGTGCCAGCAGCCCGAGCCTCGACTCCTATAATTCACCCCTCCACTTT. The variable domain in full, completed from reference TRBV5-4 and TRBJ1-6, reads ETGVTQSPTHLIKTRGQQVTLRCSSQSGHNTVSWYQQALGQGPQFIFQYYREEENGRGNFPPRFSGLQFPNYSSELNVNALELDDSALYLCASSPSLDSYNSPLHFGNGTRLTVT.

V usage is TRBV7-9 and J usage is TRBJ1-2; TRBD1 matches at 8 bases. Trimming at V came to 5 bases and at J to 6 bases, leaving 8 bases not matched to a gene. CDR1 is SEHNR and CDR2 is FQNEAQ in the germline V gene (reference sequence). The CDR3 runs 14 residues. As DNA, the CDR3 is TGTGCCAGCAGCCCCAATACAGGGGGAGATGGCTACACCTTC. Its protein product is CASSPNTGGDGYTF.

This clone appeared once. The chain links TRBV5-5 to TRBJ2-7, with TRBD2 matching over 12 bases. Germline trimming cut 1 base from V and 3 bases from J; bases unmatched to any gene: 5. Germline-derived CDR1 and CDR2 are SGHKS and YYEKEE (reference sequence). This CDR3 comprises 16 residues. CDR3 in DNA: TGTGCCAGCAGCTTGTCCCCGGGACTAGCGGGCTACGAGCAGTACTTC. Translating gives CASSLSPGLAGYEQYF.

This chain connects TRBV4-2 to TRBJ2-7, with 7 bases lining up with TRBD2. There are 15 residues in the CDR3. J lost 2 bases, V lost 1 base, and 5 bases had no gene match. Germline V gene lookup returns CDR1 LGHNA and CDR2 YNFKEQ. The CDR3 is CASSQAASGPYEQYF. CDR3 bases: TGTGCCAGCAGCCAAGCGGCTAGCGGCCCCTACGAGCAGTACTTC.

This clone was counted ten times or more. The genes are TRBV7-8 and TRBJ2-7; D perhaps matches TRBD2 (5 bases). Trimming removed 7 bases from V and 0 bases from J, with 19 bases in between. This CDR3 comprises 16 residues. Germline V gives CDR1 SGHVS, CDR2 FQNEAQ. The CDR3 reads CASTLTALGSSYEQYF. CDR3 coding DNA: TGTGCCAGCACCCTCACGGCCCTAGGGAGCTCCTACGAGCAGTACTTC.

The chain uses TRBV13 and TRBJ1-1; tentative D call: TRBD1 (6 bases). Trimming removed 3 bases from V and 7 bases from J, with 12 bases in between. CDR3 size: 13 residues. Germline assignment: CDR1 PRHDT and CDR2 FYEKMQ (reference sequence). The CDR3 region is CASSFEGEGEAFF. The CDR3 region has the DNA TGTGCCAGCAGCTTCGAGGGGGAGGGTGAAGCTTTCTTT.